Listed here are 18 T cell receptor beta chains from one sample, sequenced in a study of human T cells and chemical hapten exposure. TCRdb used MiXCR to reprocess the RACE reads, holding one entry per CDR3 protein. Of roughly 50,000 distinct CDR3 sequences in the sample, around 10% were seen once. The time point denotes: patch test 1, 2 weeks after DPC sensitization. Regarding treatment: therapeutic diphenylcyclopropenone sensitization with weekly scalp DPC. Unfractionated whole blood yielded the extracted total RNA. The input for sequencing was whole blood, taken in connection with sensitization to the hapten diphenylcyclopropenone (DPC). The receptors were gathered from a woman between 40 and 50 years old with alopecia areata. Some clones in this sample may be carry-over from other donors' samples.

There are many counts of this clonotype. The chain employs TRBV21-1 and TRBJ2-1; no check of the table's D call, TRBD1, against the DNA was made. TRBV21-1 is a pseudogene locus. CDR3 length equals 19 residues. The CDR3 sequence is CASRKRRGRDAMSYNEQFF. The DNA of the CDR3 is TGTGCCAGCAGGAAAAGGAGGGGGCGCGACGCAATGTCTTACAATGAGCAGTTCTTC.

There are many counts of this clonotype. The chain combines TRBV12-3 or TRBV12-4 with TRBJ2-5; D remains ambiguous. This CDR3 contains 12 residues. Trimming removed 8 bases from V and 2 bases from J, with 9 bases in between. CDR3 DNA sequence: TGTGCCAGCTCCCTTGGGCAAGAGACCCAGTACTTC. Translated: CASSLGQETQYF.

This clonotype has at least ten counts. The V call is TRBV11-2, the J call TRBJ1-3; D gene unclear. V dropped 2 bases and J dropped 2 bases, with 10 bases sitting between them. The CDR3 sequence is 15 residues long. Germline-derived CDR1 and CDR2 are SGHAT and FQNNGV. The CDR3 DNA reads TGTGCCAGCAGCTTAACCGCACTAACTGGAAACACCATATATTTT. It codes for CASSLTALTGNTIYF.

CDR3 sequence reads: CASTIALAGGTDTQYF. In nucleotides, the CDR3 is TGTGCCAGCACCATCGCACTAGCGGGAGGAACAGATACGCAGTATTTT. The chain uses TRBV12-3 or TRBV12-4 and TRBJ2-3, with TRBD2 matching 12 bases. Trimming at V came to 7 bases and at J to 3 bases, leaving 8 bases not matched to a gene. The length of the CDR3 is 16 residues.

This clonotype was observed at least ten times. CDR3 region: CASSFRQGYGYTF. The CDR3 nucleotides are TGTGCCAGCAGCTTTCGGCAGGGGTATGGCTACACCTTC. This chain joins TRBV7-9 and TRBJ1-2; TRBD1 is a possible D gene (6 bases). CDR1 SEHNR and CDR2 FQNEAQ come from the germline V gene (reference sequence). There are 13 residues in the CDR3. Between the trimmed V and J ends, which lost 3 bases and 5 bases, there was a span of 10 bases.

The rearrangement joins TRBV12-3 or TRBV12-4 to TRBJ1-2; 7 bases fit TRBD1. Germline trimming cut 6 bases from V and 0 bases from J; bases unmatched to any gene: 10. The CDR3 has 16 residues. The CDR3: CASSRGDREPNYGYTF. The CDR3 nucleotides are TGTGCCAGCAGCCGAGGGGACAGAGAACCTAACTATGGCTACACCTTC.

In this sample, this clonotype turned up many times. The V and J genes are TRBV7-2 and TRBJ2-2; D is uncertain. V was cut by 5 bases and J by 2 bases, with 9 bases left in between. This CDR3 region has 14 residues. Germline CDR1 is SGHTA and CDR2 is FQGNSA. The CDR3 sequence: CASSPSRNTGELFF. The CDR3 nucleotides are TGTGCCAGCAGCCCCTCTAGAAACACCGGGGAGCTGTTTTTT.

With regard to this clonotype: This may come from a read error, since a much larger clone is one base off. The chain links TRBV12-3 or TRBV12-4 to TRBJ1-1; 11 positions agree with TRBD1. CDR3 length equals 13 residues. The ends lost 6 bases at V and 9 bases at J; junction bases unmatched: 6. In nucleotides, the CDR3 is TGTGCCAGCAGGACGGACAGGGGGCGGAAAGCTTTCTTT. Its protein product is CASRTDRGRKAFF.

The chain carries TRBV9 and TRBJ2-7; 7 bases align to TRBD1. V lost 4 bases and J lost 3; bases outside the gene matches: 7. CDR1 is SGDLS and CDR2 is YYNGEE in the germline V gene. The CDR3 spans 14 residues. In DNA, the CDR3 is TGTGCCAGCAGCCCTCAGACAGGGTTCTACGAGCAGTACTTC. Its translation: CASSPQTGFYEQYF.

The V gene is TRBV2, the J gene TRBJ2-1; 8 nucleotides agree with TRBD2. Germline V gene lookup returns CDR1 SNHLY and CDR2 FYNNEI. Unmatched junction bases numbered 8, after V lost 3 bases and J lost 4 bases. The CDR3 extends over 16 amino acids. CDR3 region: CASSDITSGPYNEQFF. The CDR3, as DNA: TGTGCCAGCAGTGACATCACTAGCGGACCTTACAATGAGCAGTTCTTC. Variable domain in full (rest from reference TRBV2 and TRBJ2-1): EPEVTQTPSHQVTQMGQEVILRCVPISNHLYFYWYRQILGQKVEFLVSFYNNEISEKSEIFDDQFSVERPDGSNFTLKIRSTKLEDSAMYFCASSDITSGPYNEQFFGPGTRLTVL.

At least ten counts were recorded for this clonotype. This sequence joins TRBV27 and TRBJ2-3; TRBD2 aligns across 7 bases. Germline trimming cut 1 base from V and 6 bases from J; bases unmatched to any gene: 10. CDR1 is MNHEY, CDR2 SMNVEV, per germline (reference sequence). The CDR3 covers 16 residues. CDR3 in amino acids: CASSLLGLGFRDTQYF. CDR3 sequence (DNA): TGTGCCAGCAGTTTATTAGGACTAGGGTTCCGTGATACGCAGTATTTT.

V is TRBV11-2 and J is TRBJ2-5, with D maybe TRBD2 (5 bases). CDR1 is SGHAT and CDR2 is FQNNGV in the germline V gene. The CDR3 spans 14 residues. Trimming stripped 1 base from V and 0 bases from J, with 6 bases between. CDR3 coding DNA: TGTGCCAGCAGCTTAGCGGGATACCAAGAGACCCAGTACTTC. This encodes CASSLAGYQETQYF.

Here the CDR3 reads CASSQGPSVQYF. CDR3 DNA: TGTGCCAGCAGCCAAGGGCCCAGCGTGCAGTACTTC. The chain couples TRBV3-1 to TRBJ2-7; D unresolved. V gave up 1 base and J gave up 9 bases, with 10 bases separating them. This CDR3 comprises 12 residues. Germline-derived CDR1 and CDR2 are LGHDT and YNNKEL (reference sequence).

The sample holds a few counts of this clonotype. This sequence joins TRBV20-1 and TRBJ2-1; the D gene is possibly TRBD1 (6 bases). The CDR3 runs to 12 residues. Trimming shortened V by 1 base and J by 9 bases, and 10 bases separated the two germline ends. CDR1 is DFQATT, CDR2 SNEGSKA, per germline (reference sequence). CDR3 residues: CSARGTGREQFF. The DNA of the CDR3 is TGCAGTGCTAGAGGAACAGGGCGTGAGCAGTTCTTC.

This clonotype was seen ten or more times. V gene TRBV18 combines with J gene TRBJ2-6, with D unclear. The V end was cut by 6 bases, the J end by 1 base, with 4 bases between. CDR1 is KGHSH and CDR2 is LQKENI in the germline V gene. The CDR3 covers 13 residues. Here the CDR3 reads CASSDSGANVLTF. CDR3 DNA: TGTGCCAGCTCGGATTCTGGGGCCAACGTCCTGACTTTC.

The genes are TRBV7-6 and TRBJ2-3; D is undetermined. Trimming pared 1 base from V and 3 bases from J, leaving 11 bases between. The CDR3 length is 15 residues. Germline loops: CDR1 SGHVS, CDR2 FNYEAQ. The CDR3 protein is CASSLGQLTTDTQYF. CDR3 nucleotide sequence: TGTGCCAGCAGCTTAGGGCAGTTGACGACAGATACGCAGTATTTT.

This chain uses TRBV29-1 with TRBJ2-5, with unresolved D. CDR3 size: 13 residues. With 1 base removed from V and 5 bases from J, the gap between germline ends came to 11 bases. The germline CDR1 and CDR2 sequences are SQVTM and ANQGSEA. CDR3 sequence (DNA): TGCAGCGTTGAAGGGTTCGGGTTGGAGACCCAGTACTTC. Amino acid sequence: CSVEGFGLETQYF.

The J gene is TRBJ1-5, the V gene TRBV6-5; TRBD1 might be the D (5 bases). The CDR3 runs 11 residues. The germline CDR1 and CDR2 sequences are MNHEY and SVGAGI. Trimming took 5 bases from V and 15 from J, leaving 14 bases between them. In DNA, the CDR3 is TGTGCCAGCAGTAACGGGGGACCCAGGCATTTT. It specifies CASSNGGPRHF.